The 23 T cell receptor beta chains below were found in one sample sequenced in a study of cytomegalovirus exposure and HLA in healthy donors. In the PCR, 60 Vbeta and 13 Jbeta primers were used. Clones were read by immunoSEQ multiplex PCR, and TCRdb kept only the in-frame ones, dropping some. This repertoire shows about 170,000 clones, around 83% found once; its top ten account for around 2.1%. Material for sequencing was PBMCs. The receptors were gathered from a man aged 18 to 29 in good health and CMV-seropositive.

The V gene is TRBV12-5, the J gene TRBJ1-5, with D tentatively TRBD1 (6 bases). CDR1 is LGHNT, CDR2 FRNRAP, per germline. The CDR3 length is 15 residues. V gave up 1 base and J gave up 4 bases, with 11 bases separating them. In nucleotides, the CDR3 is TGTGCTAGTGGTTTGGCAGGGGACCCTAATCAGCCCCAGCATTTT. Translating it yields CASGLAGDPNQPQHF. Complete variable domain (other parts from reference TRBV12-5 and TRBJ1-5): DARVTQTPRHKVTEMGQEVTMRCQPILGHNTVFWYRQTMMQGLELLAYFRNRAPLDDSGMPKDRFSAEMPDATLATLKIQPSEPRDSAVYFCASGLAGDPNQPQHFGDGTRLSIL.

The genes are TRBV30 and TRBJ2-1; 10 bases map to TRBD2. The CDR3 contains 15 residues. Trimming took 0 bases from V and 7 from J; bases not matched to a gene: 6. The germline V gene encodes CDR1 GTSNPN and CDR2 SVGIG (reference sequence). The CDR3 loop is CAWSVFSGGSNEQFF. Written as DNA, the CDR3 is TGTGCCTGGAGTGTATTTAGCGGGGGGTCTAATGAGCAGTTCTTC.

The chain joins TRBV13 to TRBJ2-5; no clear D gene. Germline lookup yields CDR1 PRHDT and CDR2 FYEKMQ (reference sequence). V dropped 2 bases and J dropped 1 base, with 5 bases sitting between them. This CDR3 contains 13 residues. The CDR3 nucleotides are TGTGCCAGCAGCTTAATAGCCCAAGAGACCCAGTACTTC. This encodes CASSLIAQETQYF.

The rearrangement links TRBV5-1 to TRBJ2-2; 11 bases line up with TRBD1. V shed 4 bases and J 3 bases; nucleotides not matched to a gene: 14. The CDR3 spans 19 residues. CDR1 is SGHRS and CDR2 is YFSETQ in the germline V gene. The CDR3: CASSPKSRDRGSHTGELFF. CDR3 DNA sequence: TGCGCCAGCAGCCCGAAGTCCCGGGACAGGGGGTCACACACCGGGGAGCTGTTTTTT.

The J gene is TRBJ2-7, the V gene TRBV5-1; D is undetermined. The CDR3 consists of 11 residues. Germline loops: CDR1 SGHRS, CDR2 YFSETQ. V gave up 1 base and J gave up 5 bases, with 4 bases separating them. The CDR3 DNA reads TGCGCCAGCAGCTTGAGAGACGAGCAGTACTTC. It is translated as CASSLRDEQYF.

The CDR3 loop reads CASSQRWGDNSPLHF. The CDR3 coding sequence is TGCGCCAGCAGCCAAAGGTGGGGCGATAATTCACCCCTCCACTTT. The gene calls are TRBV4-1 and TRBJ1-6, with a weak D call TRBD1 (5 bases). Trimming pared 2 bases from V and 5 bases from J, leaving 10 bases between. The CDR3 has 15 residues. Germline loops: CDR1 MGHRA, CDR2 YSYEKL.

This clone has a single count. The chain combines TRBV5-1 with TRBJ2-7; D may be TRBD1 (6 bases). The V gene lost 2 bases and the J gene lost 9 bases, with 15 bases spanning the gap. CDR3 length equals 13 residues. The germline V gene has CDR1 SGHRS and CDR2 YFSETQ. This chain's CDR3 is CASSLNRETSQYF. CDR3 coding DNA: TGCGCCAGCAGCTTAAACAGGGAGACGTCGCAGTACTTC.

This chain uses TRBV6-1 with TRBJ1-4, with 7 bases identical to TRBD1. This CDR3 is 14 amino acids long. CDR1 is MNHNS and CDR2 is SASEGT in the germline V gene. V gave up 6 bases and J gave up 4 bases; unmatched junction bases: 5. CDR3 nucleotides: TGTGCCAGCAGGAGGGACAGCTATAATGAAAAACTGTTTTTT. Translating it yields CASRRDSYNEKLFF.

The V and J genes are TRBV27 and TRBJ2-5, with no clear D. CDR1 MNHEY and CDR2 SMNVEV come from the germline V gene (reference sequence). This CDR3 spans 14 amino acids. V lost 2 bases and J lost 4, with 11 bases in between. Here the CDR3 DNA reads TGTGCCAGCAGTTTAGCAGGTTATCCAGAGACCCAGTACTTC. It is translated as CASSLAGYPETQYF.

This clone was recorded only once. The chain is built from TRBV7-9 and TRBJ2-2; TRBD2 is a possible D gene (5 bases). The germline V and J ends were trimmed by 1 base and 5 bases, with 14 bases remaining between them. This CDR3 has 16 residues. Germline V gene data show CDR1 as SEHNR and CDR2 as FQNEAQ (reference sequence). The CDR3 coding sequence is TGTGCCAGCAGCTTAGTATCGGCTAGCTATACCGGGGAGCTGTTTTTT. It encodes CASSLVSASYTGELFF.

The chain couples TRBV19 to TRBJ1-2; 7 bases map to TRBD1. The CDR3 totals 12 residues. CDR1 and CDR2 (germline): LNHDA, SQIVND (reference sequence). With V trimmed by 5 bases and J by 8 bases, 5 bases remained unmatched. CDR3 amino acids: CASSPTGVGYTF. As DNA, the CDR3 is TGTGCCAGTAGTCCCACAGGGGTCGGCTACACCTTC.

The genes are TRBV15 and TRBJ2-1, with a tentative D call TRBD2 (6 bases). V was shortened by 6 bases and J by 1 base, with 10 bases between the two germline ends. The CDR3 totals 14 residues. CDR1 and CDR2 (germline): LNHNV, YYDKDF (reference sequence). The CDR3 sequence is CATSRGFSYNEQFF. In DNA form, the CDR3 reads TGTGCCACCAGTCGGGGGTTTTCCTACAATGAGCAGTTCTTC. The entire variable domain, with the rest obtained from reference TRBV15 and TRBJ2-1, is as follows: DAMVIQNPRYQVTQFGKPVTLSCSQTLNHNVMYWYQQKSSQAPKLLFHYYDKDFNNEADTPDNFQSRRPNTSFCFLDIRSPGLGDTAMYLCATSRGFSYNEQFFGPGTRLTVL.

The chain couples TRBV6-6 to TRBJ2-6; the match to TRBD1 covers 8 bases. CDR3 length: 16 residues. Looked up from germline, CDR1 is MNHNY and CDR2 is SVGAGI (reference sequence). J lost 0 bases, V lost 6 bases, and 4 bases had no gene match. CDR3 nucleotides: TGTGCCAGCAGAGGGACAGGAAGCTCTGGGGCCAACGTCCTGACTTTC. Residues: CASRGTGSSGANVLTF.

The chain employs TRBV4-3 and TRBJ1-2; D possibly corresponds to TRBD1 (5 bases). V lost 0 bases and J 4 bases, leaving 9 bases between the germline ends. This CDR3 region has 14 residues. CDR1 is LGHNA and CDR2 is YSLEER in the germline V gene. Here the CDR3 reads CASSQDRQTYGYTF. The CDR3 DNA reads TGCGCCAGCAGCCAAGACCGACAGACCTATGGCTACACCTTC.

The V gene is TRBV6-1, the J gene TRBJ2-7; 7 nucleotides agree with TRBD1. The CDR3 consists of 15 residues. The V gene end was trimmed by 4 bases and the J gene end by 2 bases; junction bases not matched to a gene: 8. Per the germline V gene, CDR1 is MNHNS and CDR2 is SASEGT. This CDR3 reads CASSVRTGMAYEQYF. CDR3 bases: TGTGCCAGCAGTGTCCGGACAGGAATGGCCTACGAGCAGTACTTC.

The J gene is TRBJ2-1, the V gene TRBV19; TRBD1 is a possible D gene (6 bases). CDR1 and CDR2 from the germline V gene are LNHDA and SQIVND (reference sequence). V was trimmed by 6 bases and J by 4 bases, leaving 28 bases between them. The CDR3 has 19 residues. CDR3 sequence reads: CASRIRPKEQGGTYNEQFF. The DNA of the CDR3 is TGTGCCAGTAGGATCCGACCAAAAGAACAGGGCGGAACGTACAATGAGCAGTTCTTC.

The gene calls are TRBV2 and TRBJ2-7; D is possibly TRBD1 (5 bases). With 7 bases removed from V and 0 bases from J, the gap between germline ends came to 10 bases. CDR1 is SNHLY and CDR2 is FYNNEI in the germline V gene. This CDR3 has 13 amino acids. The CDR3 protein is CASIDDSSYEQYF. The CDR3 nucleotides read TGTGCCAGCATAGACGACAGCTCCTACGAGCAGTACTTC.

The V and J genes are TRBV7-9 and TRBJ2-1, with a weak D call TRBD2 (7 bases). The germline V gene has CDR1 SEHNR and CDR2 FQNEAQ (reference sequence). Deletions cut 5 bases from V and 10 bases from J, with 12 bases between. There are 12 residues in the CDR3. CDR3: CASSGGRGEQFF. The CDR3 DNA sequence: TGTGCCAGCAGCGGGGGGCGGGGGGAGCAGTTCTTC.

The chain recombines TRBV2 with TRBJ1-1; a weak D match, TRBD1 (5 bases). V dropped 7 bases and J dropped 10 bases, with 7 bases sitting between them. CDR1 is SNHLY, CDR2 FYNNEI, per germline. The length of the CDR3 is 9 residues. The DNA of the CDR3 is TGTGCCAGCAAACAGGCAGCTTTCTTT. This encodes CASKQAAFF.

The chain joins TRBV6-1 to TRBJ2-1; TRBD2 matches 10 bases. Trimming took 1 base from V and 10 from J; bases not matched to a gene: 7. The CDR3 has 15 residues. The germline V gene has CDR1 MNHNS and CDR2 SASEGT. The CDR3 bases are TGTGCCAGCAGTGAAGGCTTAGCGGGGGGAACCGAGCAGTTCTTC. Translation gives CASSEGLAGGTEQFF.

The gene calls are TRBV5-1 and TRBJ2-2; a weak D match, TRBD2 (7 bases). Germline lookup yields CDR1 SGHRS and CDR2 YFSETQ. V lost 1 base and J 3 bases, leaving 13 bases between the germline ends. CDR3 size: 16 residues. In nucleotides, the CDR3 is TGCGCCAGCAGCTTGTATCGGGGGGCGGACACCGGGGAGCTGTTTTTT. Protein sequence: CASSLYRGADTGELFF.

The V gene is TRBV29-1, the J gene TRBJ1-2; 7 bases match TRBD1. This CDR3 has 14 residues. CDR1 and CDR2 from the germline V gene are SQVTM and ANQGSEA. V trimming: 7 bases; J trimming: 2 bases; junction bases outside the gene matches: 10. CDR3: CSATEGQKNYGYTF. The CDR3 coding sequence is TGCAGCGCCACCGAGGGACAGAAAAACTATGGCTACACCTTC.

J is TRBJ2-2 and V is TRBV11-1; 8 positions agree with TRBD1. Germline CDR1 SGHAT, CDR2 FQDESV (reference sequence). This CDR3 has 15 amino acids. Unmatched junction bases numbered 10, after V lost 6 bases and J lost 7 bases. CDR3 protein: CASSLQGGNGGELFF. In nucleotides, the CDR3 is TGTGCCAGCAGTCTACAGGGGGGTAACGGCGGGGAGCTGTTTTTT.